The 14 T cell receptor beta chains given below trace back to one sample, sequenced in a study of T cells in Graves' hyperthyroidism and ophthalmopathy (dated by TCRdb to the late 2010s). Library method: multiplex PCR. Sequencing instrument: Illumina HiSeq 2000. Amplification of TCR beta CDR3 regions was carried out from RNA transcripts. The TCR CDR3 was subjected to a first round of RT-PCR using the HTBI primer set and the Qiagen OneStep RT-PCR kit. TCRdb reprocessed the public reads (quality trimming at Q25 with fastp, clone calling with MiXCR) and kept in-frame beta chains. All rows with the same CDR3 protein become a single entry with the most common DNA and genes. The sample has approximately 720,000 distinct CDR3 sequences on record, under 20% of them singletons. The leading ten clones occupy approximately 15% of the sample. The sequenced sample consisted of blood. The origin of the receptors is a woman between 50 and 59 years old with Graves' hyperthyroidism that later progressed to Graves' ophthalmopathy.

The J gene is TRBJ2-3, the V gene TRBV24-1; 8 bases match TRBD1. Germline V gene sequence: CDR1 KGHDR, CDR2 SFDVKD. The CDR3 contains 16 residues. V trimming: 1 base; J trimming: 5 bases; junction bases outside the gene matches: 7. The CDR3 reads CATSDFVGTGKDTQYF. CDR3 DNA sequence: TGTGCCACCAGTGATTTCGTCGGGACAGGTAAAGATACGCAGTATTTT.

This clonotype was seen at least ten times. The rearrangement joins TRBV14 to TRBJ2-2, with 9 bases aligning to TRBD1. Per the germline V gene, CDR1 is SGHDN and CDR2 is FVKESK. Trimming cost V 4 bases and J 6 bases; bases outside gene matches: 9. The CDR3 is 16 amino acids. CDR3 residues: CASSRRGGQGAGELFF. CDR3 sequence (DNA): TGTGCCAGCAGCCGGAGAGGGGGACAGGGAGCCGGGGAGCTGTTTTTT.

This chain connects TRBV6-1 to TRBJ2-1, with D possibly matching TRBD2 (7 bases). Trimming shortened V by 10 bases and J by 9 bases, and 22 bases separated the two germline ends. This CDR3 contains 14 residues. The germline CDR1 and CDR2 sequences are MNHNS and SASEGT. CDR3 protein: CAIHPGGGRSEQFF. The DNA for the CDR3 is TGTGCCATCCACCCTGGCGGGGGCCGTAGTGAGCAGTTCTTC.

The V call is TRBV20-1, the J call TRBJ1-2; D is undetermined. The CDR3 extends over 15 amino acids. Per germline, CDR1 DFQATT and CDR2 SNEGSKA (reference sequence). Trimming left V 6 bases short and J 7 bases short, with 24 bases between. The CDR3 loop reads CSAVIRADGPGGYTF. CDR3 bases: TGCAGTGCCGTCATTCGGGCGGACGGGCCCGGTGGCTACACCTTC.

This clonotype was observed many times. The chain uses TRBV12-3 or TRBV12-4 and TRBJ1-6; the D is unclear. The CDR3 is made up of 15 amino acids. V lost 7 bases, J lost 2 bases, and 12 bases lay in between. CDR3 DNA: TGTGCCAGCAACCTTGGGAGTCCCTATAATTCACCCCTCCACTTT. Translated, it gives CASNLGSPYNSPLHF.

DNA of the CDR3: TGTGCCAGCAGCGTAGACACAGGGACTAACTATGGCTACACCTTC. This gives the protein CASSVDTGTNYGYTF. The genes are TRBV9 and TRBJ1-2, with D tentatively TRBD1 (6 bases). Germline V CDR1 and CDR2: SGDLS, YYNGEE. Trimming shortened V by 0 bases and J by 0 bases, and 9 bases separated the two germline ends. This CDR3 contains 15 residues.

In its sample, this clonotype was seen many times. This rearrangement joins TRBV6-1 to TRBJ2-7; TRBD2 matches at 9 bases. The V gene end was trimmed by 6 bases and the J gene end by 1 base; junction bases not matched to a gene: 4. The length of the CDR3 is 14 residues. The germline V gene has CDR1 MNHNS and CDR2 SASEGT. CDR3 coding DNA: TGTGCCAGCAGCGAGACTAGCGGTTCCTACGAGCAGTACTTC. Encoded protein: CASSETSGSYEQYF.

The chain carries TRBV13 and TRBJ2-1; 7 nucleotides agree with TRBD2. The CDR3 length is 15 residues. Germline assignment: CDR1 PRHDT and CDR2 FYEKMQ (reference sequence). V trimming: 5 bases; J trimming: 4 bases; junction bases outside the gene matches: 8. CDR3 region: CASSELARAYNEQFF. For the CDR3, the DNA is TGTGCCAGCAGCGAACTAGCGAGGGCGTACAATGAGCAGTTCTTC.

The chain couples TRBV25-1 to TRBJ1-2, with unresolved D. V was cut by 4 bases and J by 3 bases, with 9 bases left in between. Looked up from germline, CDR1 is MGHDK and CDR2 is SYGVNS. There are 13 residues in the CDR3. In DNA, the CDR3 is TGTGCCAGCAGTGTATCACTCCACTATGGCTACACCTTC. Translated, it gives CASSVSLHYGYTF.

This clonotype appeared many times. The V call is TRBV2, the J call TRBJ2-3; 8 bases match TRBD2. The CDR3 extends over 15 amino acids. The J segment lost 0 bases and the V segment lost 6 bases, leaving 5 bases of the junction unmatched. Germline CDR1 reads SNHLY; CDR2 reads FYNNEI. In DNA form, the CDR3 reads TGTGCCAGCAGAAGGGGACTAGTGAGCACAGATACGCAGTATTTT. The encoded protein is CASRRGLVSTDTQYF.

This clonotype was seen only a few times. Here the CDR3 reads CAISEGHPADGGNEKLFF. The DNA of the CDR3 is TGTGCCATCAGTGAGGGACATCCCGCCGACGGGGGTAATGAAAAACTGTTTTTT. The chain recombines TRBV10-3 with TRBJ1-4; D perhaps matches TRBD1 (5 bases). Germline V gives CDR1 ENHRY, CDR2 SYGVKD. Trimming pared 2 bases from V and 4 bases from J, leaving 20 bases between. This CDR3 is built from 18 residues.

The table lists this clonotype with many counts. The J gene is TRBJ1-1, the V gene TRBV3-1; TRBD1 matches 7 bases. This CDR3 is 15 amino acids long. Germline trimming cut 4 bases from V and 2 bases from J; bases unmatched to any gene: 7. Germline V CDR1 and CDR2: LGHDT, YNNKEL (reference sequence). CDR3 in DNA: TGTGCCAGCAGCCCTCCGGGACAGATTAACACTGAAGCTTTCTTT. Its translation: CASSPPGQINTEAFF.

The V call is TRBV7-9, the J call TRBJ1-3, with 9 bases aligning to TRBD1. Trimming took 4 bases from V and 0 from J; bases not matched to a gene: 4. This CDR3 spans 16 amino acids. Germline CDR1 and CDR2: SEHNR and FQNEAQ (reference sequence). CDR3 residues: CASSSQGALSGNTIYF. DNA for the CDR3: TGTGCCAGCAGCTCACAGGGGGCTCTCTCTGGAAACACCATATATTTT.

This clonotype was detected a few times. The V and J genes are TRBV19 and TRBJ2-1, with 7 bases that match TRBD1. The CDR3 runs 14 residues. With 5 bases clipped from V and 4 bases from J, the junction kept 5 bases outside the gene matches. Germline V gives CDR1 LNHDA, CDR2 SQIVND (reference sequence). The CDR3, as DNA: TGTGCCAGTAGTGCCGACAGGGAGTACAATGAGCAGTTCTTC. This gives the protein CASSADREYNEQFF.